The source of this TCR beta chain is a study of T-cell memory formation after mild COVID-19. Overall study context: Each donor largely had its own TCR clusters.

TCR alpha and TCR beta cDNA libraries carrying sample barcodes and UMIs came from 5'RACE with constant-segment primers. TCRdb recomputed calls from the 5' RACE reads with MiXCR, one row per CDR3 protein. This sample has about 120,000 distinct CDR3 sequences, with approximately 16% found just once. Regarding the study as a whole: Of the contracting clones, CD4+ ones lay mainly in CM and EM, and CD8+ ones in EMRA.

This clonotype has just a few counts. Its antigen is still unknown. V was pared by 5 bases and J by 0 bases, with 17 bases between. CDR1 and CDR2 from the germline V gene are SGHAT and FQNNGV. The CDR3 consists of 16 residues. The genes are TRBV11-2 and TRBJ2-7; a possible D gene is TRBD2 (5 bases). The TCR comes from an adult woman who had mild COVID-19 (a few samples of this study predate the infection). Cell type and time point are not known. The specimen was PBMCs or a T cell subset sorted from them (not recorded which). This chain's CDR3 is CASSEGSFGSSYEQYF. The CDR3 DNA follows: TGTGCCAGCAGCGAAGGGAGCTTCGGAAGCTCCTACGAGCAGTACTTC.